Listed here are 20 T cell receptor beta chains from one sample, sequenced in a study of T cell repertoires in cytomegalovirus infection. Using its own MiXCR run on the reads, TCRdb lists one record per CDR3 protein. The sample includes over 300,000 distinct CDR3 sequences, about a sixth of them seen just once. Sequencing used PBMCs. The receptors stem from a human donor in good health (CMV status not recorded). Some clones in this sample may be carry-over from other donors' samples.

This clonotype came up many times. The V and J genes are TRBV12-3 or TRBV12-4 and TRBJ1-2; D remains ambiguous. V was cut by 3 bases and J by 4 bases, with 9 bases left in between. The CDR3 consists of 13 residues. CDR3 residues: CASSFLSPYGYTF. The CDR3 DNA follows: TGTGCCAGCAGTTTCCTCTCGCCCTATGGCTACACCTTC.

The chain carries TRBV7-6 and TRBJ1-2; 9 bases map to TRBD1. With V trimmed by 2 bases and J by 7 bases, 8 bases remained unmatched. The CDR3 loop spans 15 amino acids. Germline-derived CDR1 and CDR2 are SGHVS and FNYEAQ. Here the CDR3 reads CASSLWDRDTGGYTF. DNA of the CDR3: TGTGCCAGCAGCTTATGGGACAGGGATACTGGTGGCTACACCTTC.

This clonotype was counted many times. This chain uses TRBV6-1 with TRBJ2-7; perhaps TRBD1 as D (5 bases). V dropped 5 bases and J dropped 12 bases, with 23 bases sitting between them. CDR3 size: 14 residues. Per the germline V gene, CDR1 is MNHNS and CDR2 is SASEGT. The CDR3 is CASSSTRWGESPYF. CDR3 DNA sequence: TGTGCCAGCAGTTCCACCCGCTGGGGCGAATCCCCGTACTTC.

The rearrangement links TRBV28 to TRBJ2-3; 9 nucleotides agree with TRBD2. The CDR3 runs 14 residues. Germline V gene lookup returns CDR1 MDHEN and CDR2 SYDVKM. V dropped 5 bases and J dropped 6; count of bases not matched to a gene: 6. This CDR3 reads CASSLSGGSDTQYF. CDR3 DNA: TGTGCCAGCAGTCTCAGCGGGGGGAGCGATACGCAGTATTTT.

This clonotype has more than one count but fewer than ten. V usage is TRBV20-1 and J usage is TRBJ2-5; D uncertain. CDR1 and CDR2 (germline): DFQATT, SNEGSKA (reference sequence). Trimming removed 0 bases from V and 3 bases from J, with 23 bases in between. CDR3 length: 18 amino acids. DNA for the CDR3: TGCAGTGCTAGAGATCTCAGACCGAATCACGTCACCGAAGAGACCCAGTACTTC. This gives the protein CSARDLRPNHVTEETQYF.

The table lists this clonotype with a count of one. This chain uses TRBV28 with TRBJ1-4; D unresolved. Per germline, CDR1 MDHEN and CDR2 SYDVKM. Deletions cut 3 bases from V and 8 bases from J, with 10 bases between. The CDR3 totals 13 residues. The CDR3 reads CASSFQLIEKLFF. The CDR3 region has the DNA TGTGCCAGCAGTTTCCAGTTAATCGAAAAACTGTTTTTT.

Worth noting for this clonotype: The junction shows a germline mismatch at one end, possibly a read error. The chain uses TRBV6-8 and TRBJ2-2, with TRBD1 matching 8 bases. This CDR3 region has 14 residues. The V gene's germline CDR1 is MNHGY and CDR2 SAAAGT. The chain's CDR3 is CASSYAGGPGEPFF. CDR3 bases: TGTGCCAGCAGTTACGCAGGGGGCCCCGGGGAGCCGTTTTTT.

This chain links TRBV4-1 with TRBJ1-3; 8 bases fit TRBD1. The CDR3 has 16 residues. Losses at the gene ends were 0 bases for V and 6 bases for J; bases not matched to a gene: 7. Per germline, CDR1 MGHRA and CDR2 YSYEKL. The CDR3 reads CASSQEVDRELNTIYF. The CDR3, as DNA: TGCGCCAGCAGCCAAGAGGTGGACAGGGAATTAAACACCATATATTTT.

This clonotype was found a few times. The chain employs TRBV2 and TRBJ1-6; D uncertain. Trimming removed 7 bases at V and 0 bases at J, with 16 bases between. CDR1 and CDR2 from the germline V gene are SNHLY and FYNNEI. This CDR3 spans 17 amino acids. Written as DNA, the CDR3 is TGTGCCAGCACTTCCGGATGGGGAAGCTCCTATAATTCACCCCTCCACTTT. Protein product: CASTSGWGSSYNSPLHF. Complete variable domain (other parts from reference TRBV2 and TRBJ1-6): EPEVTQTPSHQVTQMGQEVILRCVPISNHLYFYWYRQILGQKVEFLVSFYNNEISEKSEIFDDQFSVERPDGSNFTLKIRSTKLEDSAMYFCASTSGWGSSYNSPLHFGNGTRLTVT.

About this clonotype itself: A read error may produce the germline difference seen at one junction end. This sequence joins TRBV20-1 and TRBJ2-1; D remains unclear. CDR1 and CDR2 (germline): DFQATT, SNEGSKA (reference sequence). The CDR3 loop spans 14 amino acids. The CDR3 DNA reads as TGCAGTGCTAGTGTATGGACCTCCGACAATGAGCAGTTCTTC. As protein: CSASVWTSDNEQFF.

This clonotype was counted only a few times. CDR3 DNA: TGTGCCAGCAGACCCGGAGTAGCATGGGAGACCCAGTACTTC. Amino acid sequence: CASRPGVAWETQYF. The J gene is TRBJ2-5, the V gene TRBV6-1; no firm D call. The V and J ends lost 6 bases and 5 bases respectively, with 16 bases between them. This CDR3 is built from 14 residues. Germline loops: CDR1 MNHNS, CDR2 SASEGT.

This chain links TRBV27 with TRBJ1-1; D unclear. V was shortened by 0 bases and J by 4 bases, with 9 bases between the two germline ends. CDR3 length equals 14 residues. Germline V CDR1 and CDR2: MNHEY, SMNVEV (reference sequence). The CDR3 nucleotides are TGTGCCAGCAGTTTATCGGAGTTATCCACTGAAGCTTTCTTT. Translating it yields CASSLSELSTEAFF.

This clonotype was counted ten times or more. The chain is built from TRBV7-9 and TRBJ2-5, with a tentative D call TRBD1 (7 bases). CDR3 length: 17 amino acids. V was shortened by 5 bases and J by 2 bases, with 21 bases between the two germline ends. The germline CDR1 and CDR2 sequences are SEHNR and FQNEAQ (reference sequence). The CDR3: CASSQGGGAAWQETQYF. The CDR3 nucleotides are TGTGCCAGCAGCCAAGGAGGGGGCGCGGCGTGGCAAGAGACCCAGTACTTC.

This clonotype came up a few times. The chain couples TRBV20-1 to TRBJ2-5, with 11 bases lining up with TRBD2. V lost 0 bases and J lost 1; bases outside the gene matches: 4. The CDR3 consists of 16 residues. The germline V gene encodes CDR1 DFQATT and CDR2 SNEGSKA (reference sequence). The CDR3 DNA sequence: TGCAGTGCTAGAGATTCTAGCGGGGGGTCCCAAGAGACCCAGTACTTC. Protein: CSARDSSGGSQETQYF.

In this sample, this clonotype turned up a few times. This chain connects TRBV5-1 to TRBJ2-3; a weak D match, TRBD2 (6 bases). Germline CDR1 and CDR2: SGHRS and YFSETQ. Trimming pared 0 bases from V and 1 base from J, leaving 15 bases between. The CDR3 is made up of 17 amino acids. CDR3 in amino acids: CASSLGAGGGGTDTQYF. CDR3 sequence (DNA): TGCGCCAGCAGCTTGGGTGCCGGGGGTGGTGGCACAGATACGCAGTATTTT.

The chain carries TRBV19 and TRBJ1-2; 7 bases are shared with TRBD1. This CDR3 is built from 15 residues. V shed 6 bases, J shed 8 bases, and the junction held 15 bases outside the gene matches. Looked up from germline, CDR1 is LNHDA and CDR2 is SQIVND (reference sequence). This CDR3 reads CASSSGQLPRRGYTF. As DNA, the CDR3 is TGTGCCAGTAGCTCGGGACAGCTACCAAGGCGGGGCTACACCTTC.

The chain has TRBV6-1 and TRBJ1-1; 7 positions match TRBD1. Germline loops: CDR1 MNHNS, CDR2 SASEGT. Trimming removed 5 bases from V and 1 base from J; junction bases left unmatched: 10. CDR3 length: 16 residues. CDR3: CASSLSQGTANTEAFF. The CDR3 nucleotides read TGTGCCAGCAGTCTTTCGCAGGGGACAGCGAACACTGAAGCTTTCTTT.

The genes are TRBV24-1 and TRBJ2-7; D gene ambiguous. V was trimmed by 2 bases and J by 1 base, leaving 8 bases between them. The CDR3 has 14 amino acids. Looked up from germline, CDR1 is KGHDR and CDR2 is SFDVKD. DNA for the CDR3: TGTGCCACCAGTGATTCCGGCCGGTCCTACGAGCAGTACTTC. Translation gives CATSDSGRSYEQYF.

In this sample, this clonotype turned up a few times. The V and J genes are TRBV19 and TRBJ1-1, with 8 bases that match TRBD1. J gave up 4 bases and V 3 bases, and 7 bases lay outside the gene matches. The germline V gene has CDR1 LNHDA and CDR2 SQIVND (reference sequence). CDR3 length: 15 residues. The CDR3 DNA follows: TGTGCCAGTAGTATGACCGGACAGGGAACCACTGAAGCTTTCTTT. Encoded protein: CASSMTGQGTTEAFF.

This chain joins TRBV20-1 and TRBJ2-1; 10 bases agree with TRBD2. Germline V lookup: CDR1 DFQATT, CDR2 SNEGSKA (reference sequence). The V and J ends lost 6 bases and 6 bases, in that order; junction bases with no gene match: 11. The CDR3 is 15 residues long. CDR3 sequence: CSAGSSGGPRNEQFF. The CDR3 nucleotides read TGCAGTGCGGGTTCTAGCGGGGGCCCCCGCAATGAGCAGTTCTTC.